These T cell receptor beta chains were read from a single sample in a study of blood T cell repertoires in COVID-19. Sequenced by immunoSEQ multiplex PCR; TCRdb stores in-frame clones only, minus some. The repertoire includes about 210,000 clones, 84% of them detected once, and approximately 8% sits in the top ten. Sequencing input: peripheral blood. The origin of the receptors is a woman aged 45-65 years with active or convalescent COVID-19. Each CDR3 is given with its conserved first and last residue. D genes are given only for firm matches. The size of a clone is reported for some rows only, either as once, few or many, or as a class for expanded clones.

V gene	clone size	D gene	J gene	CDR3 DNA	CDR3 protein
TRBV9	once	NA	TRBJ2-7	TGTGCCAGCAGCGTAGCTGGGGGGACGACCTACGAGCAGTACTTC	CASSVAGGTTYEQYF
TRBV10-3	NA	NA	TRBJ1-5	TGTGCCATCAGTGAGGCGGTCAATCAGCCCCAGCATTTT	CAISEAVNQPQHF
TRBV5-1	NA	NA	TRBJ1-1	TGCGCCAGCAGCTTGGGCGGGGCTAGGGCTGGGAACACTGAAGCTTTCTTT	CASSLGGARAGNTEAFF
TRBV2	NA	TRBD1	TRBJ1-3	TGTGCCAGCAGTCGAGACAGGGAGAACACCATATATTTT	CASSRDRENTIYF
TRBV6-1	NA	NA	TRBJ2-1	TGTGCCAGCAGTGACTTACCCAGCGCGAGCTCCTACAATGAGCAGTTCTTC	CASSDLPSASSYNEQFF
TRBV21-1	NA	NA	TRBJ2-2	TGTGCCCCGGGAGTTGGGGCCGGGGAGCTGTTTTTT	CAPGVGAGELFF
TRBV5-4	NA	NA	TRBJ2-1	TGTGCCAGCACGACAGGCGGGCATAGTTCCTACAATGAGCAGTTCTTC	CASTTGGHSSYNEQFF
TRBV5-1	NA	NA	TRBJ1-2	TGCGCCAGCAAATTCGATTCCGAGTCTGGTGGCTACACCTTC	CASKFDSESGGYTF
TRBV18	NA	NA	TRBJ1-5	TGTGCCAGCTCACCATCCAGATACCAGCCCCAGCATTTT	CASSPSRYQPQHF
TRBV2	NA	TRBD1	TRBJ1-2	TGTGCCAGCAGTGCGGGACAGGGGAGAGGCTACACCTTC	CASSAGQGRGYTF
TRBV7-9	NA	NA	TRBJ1-2	TGTGCCAGCAGCAGGGGCTCCCTCCACACTAACTATGGCTACACCTTC	CASSRGSLHTNYGYTF
TRBV6-5	NA	NA	TRBJ1-1	TGTGCCAGCAGTTACGGAGGCAAAATGAACACTGAAGCTTTCTTT	CASSYGGKMNTEAFF
TRBV2	NA	TRBD2	TRBJ2-3	TGTGCCAGCAGAGTTAGCGGGAGGGCCCCAGATACGCAGTATTTT	CASRVSGRAPDTQYF
TRBV27	NA	NA	TRBJ1-2	TGTGCCAGCAGAATTACAGGGTTGGAGCCCCACTATGGCTACACCTTC	CASRITGLEPHYGYTF
TRBV19	NA	TRBD1	TRBJ1-1	TGTGCCAGTAGTATATTGGCAGGGGGAGGCACTGAAGCTTTCTTT	CASSILAGGGTEAFF
TRBV28	NA	TRBD2	TRBJ2-7	TGTGCCAGCAGTCCCCGGACTAGCGGATACTACGAGCAGTACTTC	CASSPRTSGYYEQYF
TRBV18	NA	TRBD2	TRBJ2-3	TGTGCCAGCTCCTTGACTAGCGGCACAGATACGCAGTATTTT	CASSLTSGTDTQYF
TRBV6-6	NA	NA	TRBJ2-7	TGTGCCAGCAGTCCCCTCTCCGGCGAGCAGTACTTC	CASSPLSGEQYF
TRBV12-5	few	NA	TRBJ2-1	TGTGCTAGTGGTTTAGGGACTGATTGGAGCGAGCAGTTCTTC	CASGLGTDWSEQFF
TRBV28	NA	NA	TRBJ2-7	TGTGCCAGCAGCCTTCCTATTCGCGGTGAGCAGTACTTC	CASSLPIRGEQYF
TRBV11-2	NA	NA	TRBJ2-1	TGTGCCAGCAGCTTGATTCCAGGGTCCTACAATGAGCAGTTCTTC	CASSLIPGSYNEQFF
TRBV4-1	NA	NA	TRBJ1-5	TGCGCCAGCAGCCGTAGTGACAGCGCCAATCAGCCCCAGCATTTT	CASSRSDSANQPQHF
TRBV19	NA	TRBD1	TRBJ2-2	TGTGCCAGTGGGACAGGGGGCGGGGAGCTGTTTTTT	CASGTGGGELFF
TRBV29-1	NA	NA	TRBJ2-3	TGCAGCGTTGAGGGAGATCCTAGCACAGATACGCAGTATTTT	CSVEGDPSTDTQYF
TRBV19	NA	NA	TRBJ1-1	TGTGCCAGTAGTATGGGGGGTTTTGACACTGAAGCTTTCTTT	CASSMGGFDTEAFF
TRBV6-1	NA	NA	TRBJ1-4	TGTGCCAGCAGTGAACCTGGTGGGGGGTTTATTAAACTGTTTTTT	CASSEPGGGFIKLFF
TRBV9	NA	NA	TRBJ2-2	TGTGCCAGCAGTCCCAGGCTCCCGCGGAACACCGGGGAGCTGTTTTTT	CASSPRLPRNTGELFF
TRBV6-4	few	NA	TRBJ2-1	TGTGCCAGCAGTGAAGCGGAGGTTGAGCAGTTCTTC	CASSEAEVEQFF
TRBV5-1	once	TRBD1	TRBJ2-7	TGCGCCAGCAGCGTCACAGGGGATAGCTACGAGCAGTACTTC	CASSVTGDSYEQYF
TRBV2	NA	NA	TRBJ2-5	TGTGCCACCGGTTGGGGCAATGGTACCCAGTACTTC	CATGWGNGTQYF
TRBV18	NA	TRBD1	TRBJ1-5	TGTGCCAGCTCACCTTTCCAGGGGGAGCCCCAGCATTTT	CASSPFQGEPQHF
TRBV29-1	NA	TRBD1	TRBJ1-2	TGCAGCGAAATCGGACCGGGACAGGGCTATGGGTACACCTTC	CSEIGPGQGYGYTF
TRBV25-1	NA	NA	TRBJ1-1	TGTGCCAGCGTTTCAGGGGTTGGGACTGAAGCTTTCTTT	CASVSGVGTEAFF
TRBV6-1	NA	NA	TRBJ1-2	TGTGCCAGCAGTGAAGCGTATGGTATACTTTATGGCTACACCTTC	CASSEAYGILYGYTF
TRBV28	NA	NA	TRBJ1-2	TGTGCCAGCAGCTTCTCGAGGGCTATGGATGGCTACACCTTC	CASSFSRAMDGYTF
TRBV4-1	few	TRBD1	TRBJ1-1	TGCGCCAGCAGCCTAACAGGGGGGATCACTGAAGCTTTCTTT	CASSLTGGITEAFF
TRBV6-7	NA	TRBD2	TRBJ2-7	TGTGCCAGCAGTTCCGGACTAGCGGGATACTCCTACGAGCAGTACTTC	CASSSGLAGYSYEQYF
TRBV6-5	NA	NA	TRBJ2-3	TGTGCCAGCAGTTACGCTCCGCGGGCAGATACGCAGTATTTT	CASSYAPRADTQYF
TRBV5-1	NA	NA	TRBJ2-7	TGCGCCAGCAGCTTGGGTCTAGCGACTTACGAGCAGTACTTC	CASSLGLATYEQYF
TRBV5-1	NA	NA	TRBJ1-1	TGCGCCAGCAGCTTGGCTGGGGAGGAAGCTTTCTTT	CASSLAGEEAFF
TRBV6-1	NA	NA	TRBJ1-1	TGTGCCAGCAGTGAAATTAGTATGAACACTGAAGCTTTCTTT	CASSEISMNTEAFF